These T cell receptor beta chains were read from a single sample in a study of control samples from healthy donors and cancer patients. Some clones are missing from TCRdb's copy, which holds only in-frame ones; the method was immunoSEQ multiplex PCR. The table records roughly 84,000 clones, about 88% of them present only once. The sample taken for sequencing was blood. These receptors were collected from a man aged 45-60 years in good health. Both conserved end residues are part of each CDR3. D genes are given only for firm matches. Size tells how often a clone was seen (once, few, many) or the class of an expanded clone, and some rows leave it out.

DNA: TGTGCCAGCAGCTTACTCTGGGGGGAGGGTGGCTACACCTTC
CDR3: CASSLLWGEGGYTF
J: TRBJ1-2
V: TRBV11-2
size: NA
D: NA

DNA: TGCGCCAGCAGCTTGTTTGCCGGGATCCGTGATTCTGGAAACACCATATATTTT
CDR3: CASSLFAGIRDSGNTIYF
J: TRBJ1-3
V: TRBV5-1
size: NA
D: NA

DNA: TGTGCCAGCAGTCTACGACAGGACAGCATCTACGAGCAGTACTTC
CDR3: CASSLRQDSIYEQYF
J: TRBJ2-7
V: TRBV27
size: NA
D: NA

DNA: TGTGCCATCAGTGAGACTCCGGACCCGCGAAATGGCTACACCTTC
CDR3: CAISETPDPRNGYTF
J: TRBJ1-2
V: TRBV10-3
size: NA
D: NA

DNA: TGTGCCAGTAGTAGCCGGGGACAGGGAAGGGGTAACTATGGCTACACCTTC
CDR3: CASSSRGQGRGNYGYTF
J: TRBJ1-2
V: TRBV19
size: NA
D: TRBD1

DNA: TGTGCCAGTAGTCAGGGCGTATTTAGTCGGGGCACCGGGGAGCTGTTTTTT
CDR3: CASSQGVFSRGTGELFF
J: TRBJ2-2
V: TRBV19
size: once
D: NA

DNA: TGTGCCAGTAGGCCGCAGGGAGCTCAGGCCCAGCATTTT
CDR3: CASRPQGAQAQHF
J: TRBJ1-5
V: TRBV19
size: NA
D: NA

DNA: TGTGCCAGCAGTGACTCGGCAGGGGTCAATTCCGAGGCCGGGGAGCTGTTTTTT
CDR3: CASSDSAGVNSEAGELFF
J: TRBJ2-2
V: TRBV6-4
size: NA
D: NA

DNA: TGTGCCACCAGCAAAGCGGGGTCGGACACCGATTACGAGCAGTACTTC
CDR3: CATSKAGSDTDYEQYF
J: TRBJ2-7
V: TRBV15
size: NA
D: TRBD2

DNA: TGTGCCAGCAGACCCGACAGGGACTATGGCTACACCTTC
CDR3: CASRPDRDYGYTF
J: TRBJ1-2
V: TRBV7-9
size: NA
D: TRBD1

DNA: TGCGCCAGCAGCTTGGCGGCAGGGGGCGCGGCCACGCAGTATTTT
CDR3: CASSLAAGGAATQYF
J: TRBJ2-3
V: TRBV5-1
size: NA
D: TRBD1

DNA: TGTGCCACCAGCAGTCTTTCGGGACAGGGGTCTTATAGCAATCAGCCCCAGCATTTT
CDR3: CATSSLSGQGSYSNQPQHF
J: TRBJ1-5
V: TRBV15
size: NA
D: TRBD1

DNA: TGTGCCATCAGTGCACAGGAGGGCTATGGCTACACCTTC
CDR3: CAISAQEGYGYTF
J: TRBJ1-2
V: TRBV10-3
size: NA
D: NA

DNA: TGTGCCAGTAGTACCGGCGGGTGGAACACCGGGGAGCTGTTTTTT
CDR3: CASSTGGWNTGELFF
J: TRBJ2-2
V: TRBV19
size: NA
D: NA

DNA: TGTGCCAGCAGGCCGACAGGGGTCCGCGAGCAGTACTTC
CDR3: CASRPTGVREQYF
J: TRBJ2-7
V: TRBV12-3/TRBV12-4
size: NA
D: TRBD1

DNA: TGCGCCAGCAGCCACGACACAGATACGCAGTATTTT
CDR3: CASSHDTDTQYF
J: TRBJ2-3
V: TRBV5-1
size: NA
D: NA

DNA: TGTGCTAGTGGTTCAGGATCTTATGGAACTGAAGCTTTCTTT
CDR3: CASGSGSYGTEAFF
J: TRBJ1-1
V: TRBV12-5
size: NA
D: NA

DNA: TGTGCCAGCAGTTTAGACAGTTCACCCCTCCACTTT
CDR3: CASSLDSSPLHF
J: TRBJ1-6
V: TRBV12-3/TRBV12-4
size: NA
D: NA

DNA: TGTGCCAGCAGTCCCGGACTAGCGGGGGGGCTCACCGGGGAGCTGTTTTTT
CDR3: CASSPGLAGGLTGELFF
J: TRBJ2-2
V: TRBV27
size: NA
D: TRBD2

DNA: TGTGCCAGCAGCCAGACGTCGAGGGGGACTGAAGCTTTCTTT
CDR3: CASSQTSRGTEAFF
J: TRBJ1-1
V: TRBV3-1/TRBV3-2
size: NA
D: NA

DNA: TGTGCCAGCAGCTTATCAAGACTAGCGGGGGCTGGGCAGTTCTTC
CDR3: CASSLSRLAGAGQFF
J: TRBJ2-1
V: TRBV11-1
size: NA
D: TRBD2

DNA: TGTGCCAGCAGTTTCTCCCCCTCCTACGAGCAGTACTTC
CDR3: CASSFSPSYEQYF
J: TRBJ2-7
V: TRBV27
size: NA
D: NA

DNA: TGTGCCAGCAGGCTAGCGGGGCAAGAGACCCAGTACTTC
CDR3: CASRLAGQETQYF
J: TRBJ2-5
V: TRBV28
size: NA
D: TRBD2

DNA: TGTGCCAGCAGTTTAGCCCTCCGGTCACCCCTCCACTTT
CDR3: CASSLALRSPLHF
J: TRBJ1-6
V: TRBV12-3/TRBV12-4
size: NA
D: NA

DNA: TGTGCCAGCTCCCCCCGGACAGCGATTGAAGCTTTCTTT
CDR3: CASSPRTAIEAFF
J: TRBJ1-1
V: TRBV7-9
size: NA
D: NA

DNA: TGTGCCAGCAGCACAGGGAGAGGGAGCAATCAGCCCCAGCATTTT
CDR3: CASSTGRGSNQPQHF
J: TRBJ1-5
V: TRBV2
size: NA
D: NA

DNA: TGTGCCAGTAGTACAGGGGGAGGTGGCTACACCTTC
CDR3: CASSTGGGGYTF
J: TRBJ1-2
V: TRBV19
size: NA
D: TRBD1

DNA: TGTGCCAGCAGCTGGACAGGGGGTGACTATGGCTACACCTTC
CDR3: CASSWTGGDYGYTF
J: TRBJ1-2
V: TRBV5-6
size: NA
D: TRBD1

DNA: TGTGCCAGCCAGCTGGGGGCAGCCTATAATTCACCCCTCCACTTT
CDR3: CASQLGAAYNSPLHF
J: TRBJ1-6
V: TRBV5-6
size: NA
D: NA

DNA: TGTGCCAGCAGTCGACAGGGGCTTTCTAACTATGGCTACACCTTC
CDR3: CASSRQGLSNYGYTF
J: TRBJ1-2
V: TRBV6-5
size: NA
D: TRBD1

DNA: TGTGCCAGCAGCCACGGAGCGGGGGGGCGGGAGCAGTTCTTC
CDR3: CASSHGAGGREQFF
J: TRBJ2-1
V: TRBV3-1/TRBV3-2
size: NA
D: TRBD2

DNA: TGTGCCAGCAGCTTTCGAGTAGGGGCCCAGAACACCGGGGAGCTGTTTTTT
CDR3: CASSFRVGAQNTGELFF
J: TRBJ2-2
V: TRBV11-3
size: NA
D: NA

DNA: TGTGCCAGCAGTCGCAGGGGACATTCCACCGGGGAGCTGTTTTTT
CDR3: CASSRRGHSTGELFF
J: TRBJ2-2
V: TRBV6-2/TRBV6-3
size: NA
D: NA

DNA: TGCAGCGTTGAAATGCGGGGGATTGGGACCCAGTACTTC
CDR3: CSVEMRGIGTQYF
J: TRBJ2-5
V: TRBV29-1
size: NA
D: TRBD2

DNA: TGTGCCAGTAGTACTCACCCCGACAGGGTTAGCAATCAGCCCCAGCATTTT
CDR3: CASSTHPDRVSNQPQHF
J: TRBJ1-5
V: TRBV19
size: NA
D: TRBD1

DNA: TGTGCCAGCAGTCAGACTAACTATGGCTACACCTTC
CDR3: CASSQTNYGYTF
J: TRBJ1-2
V: TRBV12-3/TRBV12-4
size: NA
D: NA

DNA: TGTGCCAGTAGTTTTCGGTTGGAGTACACTGAAGCTTTCTTT
CDR3: CASSFRLEYTEAFF
J: TRBJ1-1
V: TRBV19
size: NA
D: NA

DNA: TGTGCCTGGAGTGTAGGCGGGGGGGCCCGAGAGCAGTTCTTC
CDR3: CAWSVGGGAREQFF
J: TRBJ2-1
V: TRBV30
size: NA
D: TRBD2

DNA: TGTGCCAGCAGCTTAGTTCGGGGCCACTCCTACGAGCAGTACTTC
CDR3: CASSLVRGHSYEQYF
J: TRBJ2-7
V: TRBV11-2
size: NA
D: NA

DNA: TGTGCCACCAGCAGAGATCAGGGTTCACCCCTCCACTTT
CDR3: CATSRDQGSPLHF
J: TRBJ1-6
V: TRBV15
size: NA
D: NA

DNA: TGCAGTGCGAGTACCGGGACAGGGAACACTGAAGCTTTCTTT
CDR3: CSASTGTGNTEAFF
J: TRBJ1-1
V: TRBV20-1
size: NA
D: TRBD1

DNA: TGTGCCAGCAGCGCCACAGGGGGCCTGAACACTGAAGCTTTCTTT
CDR3: CASSATGGLNTEAFF
J: TRBJ1-1
V: TRBV11-1
size: NA
D: TRBD1

DNA: TGTGCCAGCAGCGTAAGATGGCGGGGGACAGATACGCAGTATTTT
CDR3: CASSVRWRGTDTQYF
J: TRBJ2-3
V: TRBV9
size: NA
D: TRBD2

DNA: TGTGCCACCAGCAGAGATCGGGTCAAGTCCTACGAGCAGTACTTC
CDR3: CATSRDRVKSYEQYF
J: TRBJ2-7
V: TRBV15
size: NA
D: NA

DNA: TGTGCCAGCAGCCAAACAGGGATGGGAAATGAAAAACTGTTTTTT
CDR3: CASSQTGMGNEKLFF
J: TRBJ1-4
V: TRBV7-9
size: once
D: NA

DNA: TGTGCCAGCAGACGGGACAGAGGCTACACCTTC
CDR3: CASRRDRGYTF
J: TRBJ1-2
V: TRBV6-5
size: NA
D: TRBD1

DNA: TGTGCCAGCAGCCTCGACAGAAGCAATCAGCCCCAGCATTTT
CDR3: CASSLDRSNQPQHF
J: TRBJ1-5
V: TRBV7-8
size: NA
D: NA

DNA: TGTGCCAGCAGCCTTGAGACAGGCTACGGCTACACCTTC
CDR3: CASSLETGYGYTF
J: TRBJ1-2
V: TRBV5-4
size: NA
D: NA